Sequencing of this TCR beta chain was carried out in a study of T-cell reconstitution after alpha-beta-depleted transplantation in children. Whole-study findings and limits: One year post-transplant, T-cell counts and diversity were largely derived from T cells produced anew. Two months or so post-transplant, alpha-beta T cells reportedly derived from several hundred expanded graft clones. Several patients had high TCRbeta diversity at day 60; it came from surviving recipient T cells and thymic progenitors.

The CDR3 totals 18 residues. Between the trimmed V and J ends, which lost 5 bases and 0 bases, there was a span of 21 bases. Per germline, CDR1 SGHAT and CDR2 FQNNGV. Researchers prepared the TCRbeta library using unique molecular identifiers, the study reports. TCRdb processed the PCR reads anew with MiXCR; each CDR3 protein has one entry. The sample yields a few hundred thousand distinct CDR3 sequences, around 15% seen once. Of note for this clonotype: Its target is unknown.

The clonotype originates from a boy in the first two years of life who had a stem cell transplant for Wiskott-Aldrich syndrome, so the T cells may come from the graft donor. Sequencing was performed on PBMCs, mostly from graft donor cells, taken 360 days after TCRalphabeta/CD19-depleted stem cell transplant. The V and J genes are TRBV11-2 and TRBJ2-3; the D call may be TRBD1 or TRBD2 (6 bases each). The CDR3 loop reads CASSPRPRGPPSTDTQYF. Here the CDR3 DNA reads TGTGCCAGCAGCCCCCGGCCCCGGGGGCCCCCTAGCACAGATACGCAGTATTTT. The full variable domain, its missing parts supplied by reference TRBV11-2 and TRBJ2-3, is EAGVAQSPRYKIIEKRQSVAFWCNPISGHATLYWYQQILGQGPKLLIQFQNNGVVDDSQLPKDRFSAERLKGVDSTLKIQPAKLEDSAVYLCASSPRPRGPPSTDTQYFGPGTRLTVL.